This TCR beta chain was documented in a study of blood T cell repertoires in COVID-19. As for the study in general: Spain, Italy and the United States supplied samples that represented acute and convalescent COVID-19. Nucleic acid was either cDNA or gDNA, and it came from T cells, B-cell-depleted T cells, or PBMCs.

This CDR3 spans 19 amino acids. Per germline, CDR1 SGHRS and CDR2 YFSETQ. Germline trimming cut 6 bases from V and 4 bases from J; bases unmatched to any gene: 22. Cohort placement rested on clinical history that participants reported themselves. Using immunoSEQ multiplex PCR, the repertoire was profiled, and TCRdb retains in-frame clones only, with some absent. The table includes about 200,000 clones, roughly nine tenths detected once. Input material: PBMCs or T cells enriched from blood (not recorded which). The rearrangement uses TRBV5-1 and TRBJ2-5; 9 bases are shared with TRBD2. The sequence was obtained from a woman between 18 and 29 years old who had recovered from COVID-19. The CDR3 DNA sequence: TGCGCCAGCACCCTGGGTCTAGCGGGGCATCTTGCTGGGGTAGAGACCCAGTACTTC. Encoded protein: CASTLGLAGHLAGVETQYF.